This TCR beta chain was documented in a study of blood T cell repertoires in COVID-19. About the study: Samples came from the United States, Italy and Spain, spanning acute and convalescent COVID-19. T cells, B-cell-depleted T cells, or PBMCs supplied cDNA or gDNA.

In the original workflow: Amplification with reference gene primers provided the estimates of nucleated cell counts. The table came from immunoSEQ multiplex PCR; TCRdb's copy has only in-frame clones and leaves some out. V, J and clone size reflect that table, while D and trimming were determined from the DNA. The data contain about 190,000 clones, 88% of them singletons. CDR1 SGDLS and CDR2 YYNGEE come from the germline V gene. The CDR3 length is 18 residues. Trimming at V came to 3 bases and at J to 4 bases, leaving 10 bases not matched to a gene. The source material was peripheral blood. The genes are TRBV9 and TRBJ2-2; the match to TRBD2 covers 12 bases. The clonotype comes from a woman aged 40-49 years who had recovered from COVID-19. CDR3: CASSAGLAGGPGTGELFF. The CDR3 DNA reads as TGTGCCAGCAGCGCCGGGCTAGCGGGAGGGCCCGGCACCGGGGAGCTGTTTTTT.